The 32 T cell receptor beta chains below were found in one sample sequenced in a study of blood T cells in healthy people across ages. The use of a sample-barcoded 5' primer and a J-beta primer mix characterized a second PCR of about 6 to 11 cycles. One entry per CDR3 protein results from TCRdb running MiXCR on the 5' RACE reads. Here the sample spans about 770,000 distinct CDR3 sequences, approximately 48% being singletons. The sample was blood. These receptors were taken from a man aged 55 to 70 in good health.

This clonotype was detected ten times or more. The V gene is TRBV4-3, the J gene TRBJ2-7, with a possible D match to TRBD1 (6 bases). The CDR3 consists of 15 residues. V lost 4 bases and J lost 2, with 15 bases in between. The germline CDR1 and CDR2 sequences are LGHNA and YSLEER. The CDR3 spells CASSPGAGFTYEQYF. Written as DNA, the CDR3 is TGCGCCAGCAGCCCAGGGGCAGGGTTTACCTACGAGCAGTACTTC.

The rearrangement uses TRBV7-2 and TRBJ2-1, with 7 bases aligning to TRBD2. Germline V gene data show CDR1 as SGHTA and CDR2 as FQGNSA. V was pared by 5 bases and J by 9 bases, with 4 bases of the junction left unmatched. The CDR3 runs to 12 residues. The CDR3 protein is CASSSREGEQFF. Written as DNA, the CDR3 is TGTGCCAGCAGCAGCAGGGAGGGTGAGCAGTTCTTC.

This clonotype was seen a few times. This chain connects TRBV7-2 to TRBJ2-3; no clear D gene. The CDR3 extends over 16 amino acids. CDR1 and CDR2 (germline): SGHTA, FQGNSA. Trimming took off 5 bases at V and 2 bases at J, with 17 bases between the two ends. The CDR3 DNA is TGTGCCAGCAGCCCAAGAAATCAGCGTGACACAGATACGCAGTATTTT. It yields the protein CASSPRNQRDTDTQYF.

This chain joins TRBV13 and TRBJ1-2, with unresolved D. Trimming pared 3 bases from V and 4 bases from J, leaving 12 bases between. CDR1 is PRHDT, CDR2 FYEKMQ, per germline (reference sequence). The CDR3 contains 14 residues. The CDR3 nucleotides are TGTGCCAGCAGCTTCGCGGAGGACTTCTATGGCTACACCTTC. Protein sequence: CASSFAEDFYGYTF. Full variable domain (missing parts from reference TRBV13 and TRBJ1-2): AAGVIQSPRHLIKEKRETATLKCYPIPRHDTVYWYQQGPGQDPQFLISFYEKMQSDKGSIPDRFSAQQFSDYHSELNMSSLELGDSALYFCASSFAEDFYGYTFGSGTRLTVV.

The chain couples TRBV6-1 to TRBJ2-5; D is perhaps TRBD2 (7 bases). The CDR3 runs 20 residues. Between the trimmed V and J ends, which lost 6 bases and 2 bases, there was a span of 31 bases. Germline loops: CDR1 MNHNS, CDR2 SASEGT. Written as DNA, the CDR3 is TGTGCCAGCAGGCCCAGGCTCCGGGGGGCCCATTCTGGACCACAAGAGACCCAGTACTTC. It encodes CASRPRLRGAHSGPQETQYF.

Worth noting for this clonotype: A much larger clone lies a single base off, so this may be a read error. This chain joins TRBV4-3 and TRBJ2-5; either TRBD1 or TRBD2 may fit D (5 bases each). There are 14 residues in the CDR3. Trimming pared 1 base from V and 9 bases from J, leaving 15 bases between. Germline V lookup: CDR1 LGHNA, CDR2 YSLEER. CDR3 sequence reads: CASSQGPGTKAQYF. The CDR3 DNA reads TGCGCCAGCAGCCAAGGGCCCGGGACGAAGGCCCAGTACTTC.

CDR3 sequence reads: CASGQQGFGELFF. The CDR3 DNA follows: TGTGCCAGCGGCCAACAGGGATTCGGGGAGCTGTTTTTT. This chain joins TRBV6-2 or TRBV6-3 and TRBJ2-2; D possibly corresponds to TRBD1 (6 bases). Germline V CDR1 and CDR2: MNHEY, SVGEGT. V was clipped by 8 bases and J by 7 bases, with 14 bases between them. The CDR3 is 13 residues long.

This clonotype was seen more than once but under ten times. The chain has TRBV14 and TRBJ1-2, with D unclear. The length of the CDR3 is 13 residues. Germline assignment: CDR1 SGHDN and CDR2 FVKESK. V was trimmed by 3 bases and J by 5 bases, leaving 10 bases between them. The CDR3 loop is CASSQGMGYGYTF. The DNA for the CDR3 is TGTGCCAGCAGCCAGGGAATGGGGTATGGCTACACCTTC.

This clonotype was seen a few times. The chain joins TRBV7-3 to TRBJ1-5, with 9 bases identical to TRBD1. V gave up 9 bases and J gave up 7 bases; unmatched junction bases: 7. CDR1 is SGHTA and CDR2 is FQGTGA in the germline V gene. The CDR3 sequence is 13 residues long. The CDR3 DNA is TGTGCCAGTGCACAGGGGGCAGGGCAGCCCCAGCATTTT. It translates to CASAQGAGQPQHF. The full variable domain, its missing parts supplied by reference TRBV7-3 and TRBJ1-5, is GAGVSQTPSNKVTEKGKYVELRCDPISGHTALYWYRQSLGQGPEFLIYFQGTGAADDSGLPNDRFFAVRPEGSVSTLKIQRTERGDSAVYLCASAQGAGQPQHFGDGTRLSIL.

This clonotype has a handful of counts. The chain combines TRBV4-3 with TRBJ2-1; D assignment may be TRBD1 or TRBD2 (6 bases each). The CDR3 is 15 amino acids. Germline V lookup: CDR1 LGHNA, CDR2 YSLEER. Trimming took 1 base from V and 8 from J, leaving 15 bases between them. The CDR3 DNA is TGCGCCAGCAGCCAAGGCGGGGAAGGGGGATATGAGCAGTTCTTC. Its protein product is CASSQGGEGGYEQFF.

This clonotype was recorded only once. The chain uses TRBV9 and TRBJ1-2; D unclear. Germline V CDR1 and CDR2: SGDLS, YYNGEE. The V and J ends lost 0 bases and 6 bases respectively, with 12 bases between them. The CDR3 covers 14 residues. The CDR3 region has the DNA TGTGCCAGCAGCGTAGTGTCCACTTCCCATGGCTACACCTTC. This sequence encodes CASSVVSTSHGYTF.

This clonotype showed up just a few times. The CDR3 DNA reads as TGTGCCAGCAGCTTGCCGGGGAGGGGAGTTGGCTACACCTTC. Protein product: CASSLPGRGVGYTF. The chain employs TRBV5-6 and TRBJ1-2; perhaps TRBD1 as D (5 bases). V was clipped by 1 base and J by 7 bases, with 14 bases between them. Germline CDR1 and CDR2: SGHDT and YYEEEE. CDR3 length equals 14 residues.

This sequence joins TRBV5-1 and TRBJ2-5; no definite D call. V shed 3 bases and J shed 0 bases, with 12 bases lying between them. Germline V lookup: CDR1 SGHRS, CDR2 YFSETQ. This CDR3 has 15 residues. Here the CDR3 reads CASSWRAGHQETQYF. CDR3 in DNA: TGCGCCAGCAGCTGGCGCGCCGGACACCAAGAGACCCAGTACTTC.

V usage is TRBV5-1 and J usage is TRBJ2-1; D is possibly TRBD1 (5 bases). Germline V gives CDR1 SGHRS, CDR2 YFSETQ. The CDR3 has 15 residues. Trimming shortened V by 4 bases and J by 10 bases, and 21 bases separated the two germline ends. CDR3 bases: TGCGCCAGCAGCCAAACTCAGGGTAGCTCCTACGAGCAGTTCTTC. This encodes CASSQTQGSSYEQFF.

This clonotype was seen a handful of times. A much bigger clone sits one base away, suggesting this may be a read error. The J gene is TRBJ2-4, the V gene TRBV28, with D possibly matching TRBD1 (5 bases). The J call is doubtful: the DNA matches TRBJ2-7 better. The CDR3 loop spans 13 amino acids. CDR1 is MDHEN, CDR2 SYDVKM, per germline. Here the CDR3 reads CASSWGIHYEQYF. CDR3 coding DNA: TGTGCCAGCAGTTGGGGCATTCACTACGAGCAGTACTTC.

The V and J genes are TRBV20-1 and TRBJ2-7, with TRBD1 matching over 7 bases. With 5 bases clipped from V and 6 bases from J, the junction kept 7 bases outside the gene matches. CDR1 is DFQATT, CDR2 SNEGSKA, per germline (reference sequence). This CDR3 has 12 amino acids. DNA for the CDR3: TGCAGTGCTCCCCCACCAGGGGGCGAGCAGTACTTC. It encodes CSAPPPGGEQYF.

The V call is TRBV20-1, the J call TRBJ2-5; possible D gene TRBD2, 6 bases. Germline loops: CDR1 DFQATT, CDR2 SNEGSKA (reference sequence). Trimming took 6 bases from V and 11 from J, leaving 22 bases between them. This CDR3 spans 13 amino acids. The chain's CDR3 is CSAIRDWYNEQYF. The DNA of the CDR3 is TGCAGTGCCATCCGGGACTGGTACAATGAGCAGTACTTC.

The chain joins TRBV7-2 to TRBJ2-1; TRBD2 might be the D (5 bases). Between the trimmed V and J ends, which lost 3 bases and 7 bases, there was a span of 10 bases. The CDR3 length is 13 residues. CDR1 and CDR2 (germline): SGHTA, FQGNSA. The chain's CDR3 is CASSFGVSNEQFF. DNA for the CDR3: TGTGCCAGCAGCTTCGGGGTCTCGAATGAGCAGTTCTTC.

V is TRBV30 and J is TRBJ1-6, with 7 nucleotides matching TRBD1. The CDR3 runs to 16 residues. Germline V gives CDR1 GTSNPN, CDR2 SVGIG (reference sequence). With 3 bases clipped from V and 0 bases from J, the junction kept 5 bases outside the gene matches. CDR3 in amino acids: CAWSRDSLSYNSPLHF. The CDR3 DNA is TGTGCCTGGAGCCGGGACAGTCTCTCCTATAATTCACCCCTCCACTTT.

The chain combines TRBV7-8 with TRBJ2-3; 11 nucleotides match TRBD1. Trimming cost V 4 bases and J 6 bases; bases outside gene matches: 6. Germline-derived CDR1 and CDR2 are SGHVS and FQNEAQ. CDR3 length equals 15 residues. The CDR3 spells CASSSMGQGVDTQYF. DNA for the CDR3: TGTGCCAGCAGCTCGATGGGACAGGGGGTCGATACGCAGTATTTT.

J is TRBJ2-7 and V is TRBV28, with D perhaps TRBD2 (6 bases). The CDR3 is made up of 16 amino acids. Germline V gene lookup returns CDR1 MDHEN and CDR2 SYDVKM. V lost 5 bases, J lost 3 bases, and 20 bases lay in between. The CDR3 DNA follows: TGTGCCAGCAGTGGGGGAGTGGCGGGGTCGTACTACGAGCAGTACTTC. Protein sequence: CASSGGVAGSYYEQYF.

This clonotype was detected a few times. This CDR3 is CASSQEKTENYGYTF. CDR3 DNA sequence: TGCGCCAGCAGCCAAGAGAAGACAGAGAACTATGGCTACACCTTC. The chain carries TRBV4-1 and TRBJ1-2; the D gene is possibly TRBD1 (5 bases). Trimming cost V 0 bases and J 2 bases, with 10 bases left between them. The CDR3 extends over 15 amino acids. From germline, CDR1 is MGHRA and CDR2 YSYEKL.

The chain is built from TRBV6-6 and TRBJ1-2; D is unresolved. V was cut by 5 bases and J by 6 bases, with 10 bases left in between. The germline V gene has CDR1 MNHNY and CDR2 SVGAGI (reference sequence). The length of the CDR3 is 12 residues. This chain's CDR3 is CASSPPADGYTF. The DNA of the CDR3 is TGTGCCAGCAGTCCCCCGGCTGATGGCTACACCTTC.

The chain links TRBV6-2 or TRBV6-3 to TRBJ1-2; the D is unclear. This CDR3 has 11 amino acids. The ends were cut back, 0 bases at V and 8 bases at J, with 4 bases in the middle. CDR1 MNHEY and CDR2 SVGEGT come from the germline V gene. The CDR3 loop is CASSYSWGYTF. CDR3 nucleotide sequence: TGTGCCAGCAGTTACTCGTGGGGCTACACCTTC.

This clonotype has more than one count but fewer than ten. The chain employs TRBV5-1 and TRBJ2-7; a possible D gene is TRBD2 (6 bases). Looked up from germline, CDR1 is SGHRS and CDR2 is YFSETQ. Trimming removed 0 bases from V and 5 bases from J, with 12 bases in between. The CDR3 is 14 amino acids. Here the CDR3 DNA reads TGCGCCAGCAGCTTGGATCTAGCTAGCGACGAGCAGTACTTC. Amino acid sequence: CASSLDLASDEQYF.

V gene TRBV7-8 combines with J gene TRBJ2-5; perhaps TRBD1 as D (5 bases). CDR3 size: 18 residues. Germline CDR1 reads SGHVS; CDR2 reads FQNEAQ. V shed 3 bases and J shed 2 bases, with 22 bases lying between them. Here the CDR3 DNA reads TGTGCCAGCAGCTTCATAGGGGCCCAGCGTACCGAACAAGAGACCCAGTACTTC. This gives the protein CASSFIGAQRTEQETQYF.

V usage is TRBV6-5 and J usage is TRBJ2-7; 7 bases match TRBD2. V dropped 3 bases and J dropped 7; count of bases not matched to a gene: 9. This CDR3 comprises 14 residues. The V gene's germline CDR1 is MNHEY and CDR2 SVGAGI. The CDR3 loop reads CASSYRASGNEQYF. In DNA form, the CDR3 reads TGTGCCAGCAGTTATAGGGCTAGCGGCAATGAGCAGTACTTC.

The table lists this clonotype with a count of one. This sequence joins TRBV3-1 and TRBJ2-7; TRBD1 might be the D (6 bases). The germline CDR1 and CDR2 sequences are LGHDT and YNNKEL (reference sequence). The CDR3 contains 14 residues. V was shortened by 6 bases and J by 0 bases, with 12 bases between the two germline ends. This CDR3 is CASRNHRDSYEQYF. CDR3 coding DNA: TGTGCCAGCAGAAACCACAGGGACTCCTACGAGCAGTACTTC.

As to this clonotype: It is unclear where the CDR3 begins or ends on the DNA, so no DNA is shown, and the CDR3 is as TCRdb lists it. The rearrangement joins TRBV25-1 to TRBJ1-4. The CDR3 sequence runs 17 residues, both termini included. Germline V CDR1 and CDR2: MGHDK, SYGVNS. CDR3 region: CASSDHSVRGSNEKLFF.

The chain combines TRBV7-3 with TRBJ2-1; D uncertain. Germline CDR1 and CDR2: SGHTA and FQGTGA. The CDR3 contains 14 residues. V lost 4 bases and J lost 4, with 11 bases in between. In nucleotides, the CDR3 is TGTGCCAGCAGCTCCCCAAGGATTTACAATGAGCAGTTCTTC. Residues: CASSSPRIYNEQFF.

This clonotype came up a few times. The DNA for the CDR3 is TGCGCCAGCAGCGCACAGGGGGCAAGCAATGAGCAGTTCTTC. It yields the protein CASSAQGASNEQFF. The genes are TRBV5-1 and TRBJ2-1; 9 nucleotides match TRBD1. CDR3 length: 14 amino acids. CDR1 is SGHRS, CDR2 YFSETQ, per germline. The J segment lost 6 bases and the V segment lost 4 bases, leaving 5 bases of the junction unmatched. Full variable domain (remainder filled in from reference TRBV5-1 and TRBJ2-1): KAGVTQTPRYLIKTRGQQVTLSCSPISGHRSVSWYQQTPGQGLQFLFEYFSETQRNKGNFPGRFSGRQFSNSRSEMNVSTLELGDSALYLCASSAQGASNEQFFGPGTRLTVL.

This sequence joins TRBV7-2 and TRBJ2-6, with TRBD1 matching 8 bases. Germline V CDR1 and CDR2: SGHTA, FQGNSA. The J segment lost 7 bases and the V segment lost 1 base, leaving 3 bases of the junction unmatched. This CDR3 contains 15 residues. The CDR3 bases are TGTGCCAGCAGCTTAGGGGGACAGGCCGCCAACGTCCTGACTTTC. This sequence encodes CASSLGGQAANVLTF.